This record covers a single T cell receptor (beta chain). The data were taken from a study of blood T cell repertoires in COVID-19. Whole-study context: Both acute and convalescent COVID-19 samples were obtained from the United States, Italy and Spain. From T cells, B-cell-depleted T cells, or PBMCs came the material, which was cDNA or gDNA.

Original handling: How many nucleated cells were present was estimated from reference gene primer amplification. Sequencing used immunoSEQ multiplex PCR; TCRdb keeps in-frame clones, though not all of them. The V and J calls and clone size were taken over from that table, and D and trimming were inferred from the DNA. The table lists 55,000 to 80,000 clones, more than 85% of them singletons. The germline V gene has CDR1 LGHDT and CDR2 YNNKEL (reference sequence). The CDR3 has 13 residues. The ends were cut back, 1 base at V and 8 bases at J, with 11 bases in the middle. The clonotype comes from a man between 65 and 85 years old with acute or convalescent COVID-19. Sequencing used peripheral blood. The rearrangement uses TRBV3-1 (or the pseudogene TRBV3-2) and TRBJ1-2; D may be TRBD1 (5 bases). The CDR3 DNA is TGTGCCAGCAGCCAAGTCAAAACAGGAGGCTACACCTTC. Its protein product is CASSQVKTGGYTF.